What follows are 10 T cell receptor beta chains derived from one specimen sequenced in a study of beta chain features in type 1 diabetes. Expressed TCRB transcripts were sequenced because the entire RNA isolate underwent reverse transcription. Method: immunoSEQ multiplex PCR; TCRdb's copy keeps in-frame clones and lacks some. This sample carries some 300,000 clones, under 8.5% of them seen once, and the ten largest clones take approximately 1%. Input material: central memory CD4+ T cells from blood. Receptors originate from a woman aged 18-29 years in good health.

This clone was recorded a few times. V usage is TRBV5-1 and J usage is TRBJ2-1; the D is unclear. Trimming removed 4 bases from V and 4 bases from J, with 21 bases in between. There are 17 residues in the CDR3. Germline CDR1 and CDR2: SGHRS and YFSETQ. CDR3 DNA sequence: TGCGCCAGCAGCATCGGTCCGATTGTCTCCACATACAATGAGCAGTTCTTC. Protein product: CASSIGPIVSTYNEQFF. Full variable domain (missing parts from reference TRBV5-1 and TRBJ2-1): KAGVTQTPRYLIKTRGQQVTLSCSPISGHRSVSWYQQTPGQGLQFLFEYFSETQRNKGNFPGRFSGRQFSNSRSEMNVSTLELGDSALYLCASSIGPIVSTYNEQFFGPGTRLTVL.

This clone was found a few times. CDR3 amino acids: CASSVELSYEQYF. In DNA form, the CDR3 reads TGTGCCAGCAGCGTAGAACTTTCCTACGAGCAGTACTTC. The chain recombines TRBV9 with TRBJ2-7, with D unclear. Germline CDR1 reads SGDLS; CDR2 reads YYNGEE. CDR3 length equals 13 residues. V lost 0 bases to trimming and J lost 1 base, with 5 bases between them.

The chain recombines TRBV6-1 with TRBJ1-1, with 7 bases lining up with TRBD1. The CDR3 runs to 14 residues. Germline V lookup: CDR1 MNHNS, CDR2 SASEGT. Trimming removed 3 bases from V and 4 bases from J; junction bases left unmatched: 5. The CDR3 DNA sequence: TGTGCCAGCAGTGACAGGGGGAAGATCACTGAAGCTTTCTTT. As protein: CASSDRGKITEAFF.

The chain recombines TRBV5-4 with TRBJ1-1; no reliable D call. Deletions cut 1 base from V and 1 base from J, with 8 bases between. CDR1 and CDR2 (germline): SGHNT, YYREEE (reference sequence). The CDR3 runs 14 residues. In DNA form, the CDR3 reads TGTGCCAGCAGCTTGCCCTTACCGAACACTGAAGCTTTCTTT. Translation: CASSLPLPNTEAFF.

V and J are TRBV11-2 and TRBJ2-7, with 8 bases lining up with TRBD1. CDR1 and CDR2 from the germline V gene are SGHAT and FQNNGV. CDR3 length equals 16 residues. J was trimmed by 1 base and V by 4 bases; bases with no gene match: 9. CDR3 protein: CASSSRLRQGSYEQYF. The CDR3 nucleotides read TGTGCCAGCAGCTCCCGATTGAGACAGGGGTCCTACGAGCAGTACTTC.

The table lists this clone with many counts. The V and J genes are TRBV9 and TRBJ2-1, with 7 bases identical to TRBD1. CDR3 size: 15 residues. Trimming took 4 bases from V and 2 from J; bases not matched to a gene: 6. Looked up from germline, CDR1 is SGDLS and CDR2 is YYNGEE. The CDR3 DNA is TGTGCCAGCAGCTCCAGACAGGGAGCCTACAATGAGCAGTTCTTC. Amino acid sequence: CASSSRQGAYNEQFF.

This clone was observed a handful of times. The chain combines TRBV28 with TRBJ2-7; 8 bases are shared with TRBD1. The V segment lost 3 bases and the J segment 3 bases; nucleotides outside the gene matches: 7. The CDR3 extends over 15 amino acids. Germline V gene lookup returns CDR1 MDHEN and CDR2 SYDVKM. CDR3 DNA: TGTGCCAGCAGTTTCTCAGGACAGGGACTCTACGAGCAGTACGTC. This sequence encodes CASSFSGQGLYEQYV.

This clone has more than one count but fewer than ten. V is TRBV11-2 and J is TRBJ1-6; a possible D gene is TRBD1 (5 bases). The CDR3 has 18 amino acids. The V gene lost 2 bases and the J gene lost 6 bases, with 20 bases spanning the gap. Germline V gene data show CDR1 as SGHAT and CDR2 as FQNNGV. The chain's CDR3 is CASSLHIVERQGNSPLHF. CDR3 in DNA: TGTGCCAGCAGCTTACACATAGTAGAACGCCAGGGTAATTCACCCCTCCACTTT. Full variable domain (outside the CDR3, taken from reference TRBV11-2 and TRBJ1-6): EAGVAQSPRYKIIEKRQSVAFWCNPISGHATLYWYQQILGQGPKLLIQFQNNGVVDDSQLPKDRFSAERLKGVDSTLKIQPAKLEDSAVYLCASSLHIVERQGNSPLHFGNGTRLTVT.

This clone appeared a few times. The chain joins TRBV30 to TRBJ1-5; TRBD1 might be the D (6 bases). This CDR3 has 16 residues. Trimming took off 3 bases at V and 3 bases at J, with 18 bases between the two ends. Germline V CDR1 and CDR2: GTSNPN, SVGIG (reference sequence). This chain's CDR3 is CAWRRKGGADNQPQHF. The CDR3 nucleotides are TGTGCCTGGAGACGCAAGGGGGGCGCGGACAATCAGCCCCAGCATTTT.

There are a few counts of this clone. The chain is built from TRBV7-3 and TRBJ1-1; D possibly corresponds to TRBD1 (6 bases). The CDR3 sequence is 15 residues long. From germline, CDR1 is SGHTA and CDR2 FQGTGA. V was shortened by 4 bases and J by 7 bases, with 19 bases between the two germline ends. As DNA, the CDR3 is TGTGCCAGCAGCTCCCCGGGCGGGGGCCTGTATGAAGCTTTCTTT. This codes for CASSSPGGGLYEAFF.